This entry lists 20 T cell receptor beta chains sequenced from one sample in a study of T cells in Graves' hyperthyroidism and ophthalmopathy. TCR beta CDR3 regions were amplified from RNA. Using the HTBI primer set, a first-round RT-PCR was run on the TCR CDR3. TCRdb analysed the multiplex PCR reads with MiXCR anew, one entry per CDR3 protein. The top ten hold under 20% of the sample, which has 500,000 or so distinct CDR3 sequences, roughly 17% seen once. Sequenced: blood. Source of these receptors: a young woman with Graves' ophthalmopathy.

This clonotype was found many times. The gene calls are TRBV29-1 and TRBJ2-7; D is unresolved. CDR1 and CDR2 from the germline V gene are SQVTM and ANQGSEA. This CDR3 contains 12 residues. V lost 5 bases and J lost 2, with 10 bases in between. CDR3 coding DNA: TGCAGCGTTAAAGTTGGGCCCTACGAGCAGTACTTC. Translated, it gives CSVKVGPYEQYF.

This clonotype was counted many times. This chain uses TRBV28 with TRBJ2-1; D is unresolved. V lost 2 bases to trimming and J lost 11 bases, with 19 bases between them. CDR1 is MDHEN and CDR2 is SYDVKM in the germline V gene. The CDR3 is 15 amino acids. The CDR3 is CASSLVRANPRKQFF. CDR3 sequence (DNA): TGTGCCAGCAGTTTAGTTCGGGCCAACCCAAGAAAGCAGTTCTTC.

The rearrangement links TRBV6-1 to TRBJ1-2; D might be TRBD1 (6 bases). Germline V gene sequence: CDR1 MNHNS, CDR2 SASEGT. V lost 5 bases and J lost 6, with 13 bases in between. The CDR3 is made up of 13 amino acids. CDR3: CASSQGGGDGYTF. CDR3 coding DNA: TGTGCCAGCAGTCAGGGCGGGGGCGATGGCTACACCTTC.

This clonotype was observed a few times. The gene calls are TRBV12-3 or TRBV12-4 and TRBJ2-7, with a possible D match to TRBD2 (5 bases). The CDR3 sequence is 12 residues long. V gave up 10 bases and J gave up 4 bases, with 14 bases separating them. The CDR3 nucleotides read TGTGCCACGGGAAGGGATCCTTACGAGCAGTACTTC. Its protein product is CATGRDPYEQYF.

This clonotype was picked up many times. The chain recombines TRBV2 with TRBJ1-5, with 8 bases fitting TRBD1. Germline lookup yields CDR1 SNHLY and CDR2 FYNNEI. The ends lost 4 bases at V and 7 bases at J; junction bases unmatched: 6. CDR3 length: 14 residues. The CDR3 bases are TGTGCCAGCAGTGTCGGACAGGGAAACCAGCCCCAGCATTTT. Translation: CASSVGQGNQPQHF.

This clonotype occurred a few times. The chain employs TRBV11-2 and TRBJ2-6; TRBD1 matches at 10 bases. CDR1 is SGHAT and CDR2 is FQNNGV in the germline V gene. The CDR3 sequence is 19 residues long. V shed 5 bases and J 0 bases; nucleotides not matched to a gene: 10. The CDR3 DNA follows: TGTGCCAGCAGCACTACATCCGGGACAGGGGACTCTGGGGCCAACGTCCTGACTTTC. Its translation: CASSTTSGTGDSGANVLTF.

This clonotype turned up a few times. The chain recombines TRBV4-2 with TRBJ2-3; TRBD1 aligns across 7 bases. CDR1 is LGHNA and CDR2 is YNFKEQ in the germline V gene. Trimming cost V 4 bases and J 0 bases; bases outside gene matches: 4. The CDR3 extends over 15 amino acids. The DNA for the CDR3 is TGTGCCAGCAGCCTTCAGGGGGATAGCACAGATACGCAGTATTTT. Residues: CASSLQGDSTDTQYF.

This clonotype has more than one count but fewer than ten. V is TRBV10-3 and J is TRBJ2-7, with 9 bases that match TRBD1. Trimming at V came to 7 bases and at J to 4 bases, leaving 5 bases not matched to a gene. Looked up from germline, CDR1 is ENHRY and CDR2 is SYGVKD. There are 13 residues in the CDR3. CDR3 bases: TGTGCCATCAACCCAGGACAGGGGTACGAGCAGTACTTC. It encodes CAINPGQGYEQYF.

This chain connects TRBV13 to TRBJ1-4, with D maybe TRBD1 (6 bases). The germline V gene has CDR1 PRHDT and CDR2 FYEKMQ (reference sequence). The CDR3 length is 14 residues. V was cut by 2 bases and J by 6 bases, with 10 bases left in between. The CDR3 loop is CASSLRGAYEKLFF. The CDR3 nucleotides are TGTGCCAGCAGCTTAAGGGGGGCGTATGAAAAACTGTTTTTT.

This clonotype was seen a handful of times. The rearrangement joins TRBV30 to TRBJ1-2; 7 bases align to TRBD1. V gave up 0 bases and J gave up 5 bases; unmatched junction bases: 12. This CDR3 has 16 residues. Germline CDR1 GTSNPN, CDR2 SVGIG (reference sequence). The CDR3 bases are TGTGCCTGGAGTGTAAAGGGGGCGATTAAGTTTTATGGCTACACCTTC. Its translation is CAWSVKGAIKFYGYTF.

The CDR3 DNA sequence: TGTGCCAGTAGTATGGTGGTCGTCTCCGGCACAGATACGCAGTATTTT. As protein: CASSMVVVSGTDTQYF. The chain joins TRBV19 to TRBJ2-3; D is unclear. Germline loops: CDR1 LNHDA, CDR2 SQIVND (reference sequence). V was clipped by 3 bases and J by 1 base, with 14 bases between them. The CDR3 length is 16 residues.

This clonotype was found many times. CDR3 sequence (DNA): TGCAGTGCTGCCGAGGGGGAGACCCAGTACTTC. Protein: CSAAEGETQYF. The gene calls are TRBV20-1 and TRBJ2-5; either TRBD1 or TRBD2 may supply D (5 bases each). There are 11 residues in the CDR3. With 5 bases removed from V and 5 bases from J, the gap between germline ends came to 9 bases. Germline CDR1 DFQATT, CDR2 SNEGSKA (reference sequence).

This clonotype was seen more than once but under ten times. This chain links TRBV10-3 with TRBJ1-1; 8 bases line up with TRBD1. Germline V gene sequence: CDR1 ENHRY, CDR2 SYGVKD. This CDR3 has 17 residues. Germline trimming cut 4 bases from V and 0 bases from J; bases unmatched to any gene: 10. The CDR3 is CAISGPGAGGMNTEAFF. CDR3 sequence (DNA): TGTGCCATCAGTGGCCCCGGAGCAGGGGGCATGAACACTGAAGCTTTCTTT.

In this sample, this clonotype turned up many times. The V and J genes are TRBV12-3 or TRBV12-4 and TRBJ1-1, with D possibly matching TRBD1 (6 bases). The CDR3 is 16 residues long. With 3 bases removed from V and 4 bases from J, the gap between germline ends came to 18 bases. CDR3 bases: TGTGCCAGCAGTTTTACGGAAAGGGGGGCGGGCACTGAAGCTTTCTTT. As protein: CASSFTERGAGTEAFF.

The V and J genes are TRBV4-2 and TRBJ1-5; the D is unclear. Trimming cost V 1 base and J 1 base, with 8 bases left between them. Germline-derived CDR1 and CDR2 are LGHNA and YNFKEQ. The CDR3 covers 15 residues. In DNA, the CDR3 is TGTGCCAGCAGCCAAGGAGTTCGCAGCAATCAGCCCCAGCATTTT. The encoded protein is CASSQGVRSNQPQHF.

The chain couples TRBV2 to TRBJ1-1; D call uncertain. Germline values: CDR1 SNHLY, CDR2 FYNNEI. Trimming shortened V by 2 bases and J by 5 bases, and 9 bases separated the two germline ends. The CDR3 is 13 amino acids. The DNA of the CDR3 is TGTGCCAGCAGTGAATTACCCCAGACTGAAGCTTTCTTT. It specifies CASSELPQTEAFF.

Many counts were recorded for this clonotype. V is TRBV5-1 and J is TRBJ2-7; TRBD2 matches 8 bases. Germline V gene lookup returns CDR1 SGHRS and CDR2 YFSETQ. This CDR3 is 16 amino acids long. The J segment lost 5 bases and the V segment lost 0 bases, leaving 10 bases of the junction unmatched. The CDR3 is CASSLGAGLDLDEQYF. In DNA, the CDR3 is TGCGCCAGCAGCTTGGGGGCGGGACTAGACCTCGACGAGCAGTACTTC.

This clonotype was detected only a few times. The CDR3 sequence is CSARERLAGGNEQFF. CDR3 DNA: TGCAGTGCTAGAGAGCGGCTAGCGGGAGGGAATGAGCAGTTCTTC. The chain links TRBV20-1 to TRBJ2-1, with 12 bases matching TRBD2. V was pared by 0 bases and J by 7 bases, with 4 bases of the junction left unmatched. CDR1 DFQATT and CDR2 SNEGSKA come from the germline V gene (reference sequence). The CDR3 is 15 residues long.

Many counts were recorded for this clonotype. The chain has TRBV30 and TRBJ2-1; the D gene is possibly TRBD2 (5 bases). Germline V lookup: CDR1 GTSNPN, CDR2 SVGIG (reference sequence). The CDR3 has 14 amino acids. V shed 4 bases and J shed 6 bases, with 16 bases lying between them. CDR3 sequence (DNA): TGTGCCTGGAATGAGGGAAATTTAGGCAATGAGCAGTTCTTC. Its translation is CAWNEGNLGNEQFF.

This chain links TRBV4-2 with TRBJ1-5; unclear D gene. Per the germline V gene, CDR1 is LGHNA and CDR2 is YNFKEQ. Trimming left V 0 bases short and J 6 bases short, with 6 bases between. CDR3 length: 13 residues. CDR3 region: CASSQERSQPQHF. CDR3 in DNA: TGTGCCAGCAGCCAAGAGCGTAGTCAGCCCCAGCATTTT.